Below are 2 T cell receptor beta chains sequenced from a single sample in a study of CD8 T cells in Susac syndrome. The RNA input was roughly 0.45 to 1 ug, and it was reverse transcribed with random hexamers. TCRdb re-called the immunoSEQ multiplex PCR reads through MiXCR, storing one row per CDR3 protein. The table shows roughly 130,000 distinct CDR3 sequences, with around 94% occurring only once. The sample consisted of CD4+ T cells from PBMCs. Source of these receptors: a human donor with multiple sclerosis.

The chain is built from TRBV30 and TRBJ1-1, with TRBD1 matching over 11 bases. The ends lost 3 bases at V and 7 bases at J; junction bases unmatched: 4. CDR1 GTSNPN and CDR2 SVGIG come from the germline V gene (reference sequence). This CDR3 is 13 amino acids long. CDR3 sequence (DNA): TGTGCCTGGAGCGCCGGGACAGGGGGTGAAGCTTTCTTT. Its translation: CAWSAGTGGEAFF.

The V gene is TRBV6-1, the J gene TRBJ2-7; D tentatively fits TRBD1 or TRBD2 (5 bases each). V was cut by 9 bases and J by 0 bases, with 12 bases left in between. The CDR3 has 13 residues. The germline gives CDR1 MNHNS, CDR2 SASEGT. The DNA for the CDR3 is TGTGCCAGAGGGGAAGGGAGCTCCTACGAGCAGTACTTC. It yields the protein CARGEGSSYEQYF.